This T cell receptor beta chain came from a study of cytomegalovirus exposure and HLA in healthy donors. A single count supports this clone. What it binds is not known. Study conclusions and caveats: V- and J-gene trimming in TCR beta was tied to a missense DCLRE1C variant by an analysis performed later. Across HLA loci, a later analysis found differing TCR association rates, with DRB1 most and HLA-C fewest. Some V segments (TRBV6-2 and TRBV6-3 among them) were excluded as indistinguishable. TCR beta V segments were, for the most part, productive about 87% or about 30% of the time in an earlier analysis.

Primers: 60 Vbeta forward and 13 Jbeta reverse. The repertoire was sequenced with immunoSEQ multiplex PCR; TCRdb's copy has only in-frame clones and lacks some. The sample carries about 100,000 clones, approximately 72% recorded once. Germline CDR1 reads SGDLS; CDR2 reads YYNGEE. The V segment lost 6 bases and the J segment 6 bases; nucleotides outside the gene matches: 12. The CDR3 consists of 16 residues. The chain carries TRBV9 and TRBJ2-2; TRBD2 matches at 9 bases. The sequence derives from a man aged 35 to 55 in good health and CMV-seropositive. The sequenced sample consisted of PBMCs. The CDR3 coding sequence is TGTGCCAGCACCAAGGGTGGAGCGGGGGGCCCCGGGGAGCTGTTTTTT. This gives the protein CASTKGGAGGPGELFF.